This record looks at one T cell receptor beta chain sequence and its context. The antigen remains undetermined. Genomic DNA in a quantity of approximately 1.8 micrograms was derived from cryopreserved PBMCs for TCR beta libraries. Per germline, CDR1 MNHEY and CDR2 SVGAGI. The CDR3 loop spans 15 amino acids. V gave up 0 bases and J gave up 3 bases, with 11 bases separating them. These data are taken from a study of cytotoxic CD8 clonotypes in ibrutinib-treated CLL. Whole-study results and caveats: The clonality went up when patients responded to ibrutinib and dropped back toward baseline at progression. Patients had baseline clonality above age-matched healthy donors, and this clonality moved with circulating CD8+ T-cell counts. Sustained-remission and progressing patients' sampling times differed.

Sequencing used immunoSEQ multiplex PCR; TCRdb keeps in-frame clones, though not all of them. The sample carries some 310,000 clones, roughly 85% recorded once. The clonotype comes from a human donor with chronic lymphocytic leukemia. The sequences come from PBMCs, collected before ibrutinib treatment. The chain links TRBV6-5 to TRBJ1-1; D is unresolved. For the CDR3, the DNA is TGTGCCAGCAGTTACTCGTCCCTAGGAGACACTGAAGCTTTCTTT. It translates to CASSYSSLGDTEAFF.